The subject of this entry is one TCR beta chain. The target antigen is unknown. 5'RACE with constant-segment primers built TCRalpha and TCRbeta cDNA libraries with UMIs. Via MiXCR, TCRdb re-called the 5' RACE reads, giving one row per CDR3 protein. Among 300,000 to 400,000 distinct CDR3 sequences listed, about an eighth were seen once. This sample was included in a study of T-cell memory formation after mild COVID-19. Germline CDR1 LGHDT, CDR2 YNNKEL (reference sequence). The CDR3 is 12 amino acids. Trimming removed 1 base from V and 8 bases from J, with 6 bases in between. General study points: There were some responding clones in pre-infection memory, which suggested that cross-reactive memory had joined. The study found balanced CD4/CD8 in clones contracting day 15 to 85 and a CD4+ lean in later expanders.

This chain links TRBV3-1 with TRBJ2-1; D gene ambiguous. Sequencing was performed on PBMCs or a T cell subset sorted from them (not recorded which). The clonotype originates from a man between 18 and 29 years old who had mild COVID-19 (a few samples of this study predate the infection). Cell type and time point are not known. The CDR3 loop is CASSQGWYEQFF. CDR3 nucleotide sequence: TGTGCCAGCAGCCAAGGGTGGTATGAGCAGTTCTTC.